The T cell receptor beta chain under discussion was sequenced for a study of blood T cell repertoires in COVID-19. On the study more broadly: Sites in the United States, Italy and Spain provided acute and convalescent COVID-19 samples. The analysed material was cDNA or gDNA that came from T cells, B-cell-depleted T cells, or PBMCs.

The CDR3 length is 13 residues. CDR1 SQVTM and CDR2 ANQGSEA come from the germline V gene. The V and J ends lost 3 bases and 3 bases respectively, with 12 bases between them. Authors' methods: Estimation of nucleated cell counts relied on the amplification of reference gene primers. Some clones are missing from TCRdb's copy, which holds only in-frame ones; the method was immunoSEQ multiplex PCR. That table is the source of V, J and clone size, and D and trimming were worked out from the DNA. The table shows 200,000 to 250,000 clones, with more than 65% occurring only once. Sequenced material: peripheral blood. The V gene is TRBV29-1, the J gene TRBJ2-7, with D maybe TRBD2 (6 bases). This TCR came from a woman between 35 and 50 years old who had recovered from COVID-19. The DNA for the CDR3 is TGCAGCGTTGACGGAGGGGTCGTCTACGAGCAGTACTTC. This codes for CSVDGGVVYEQYF.